The text below deals with one TCR beta chain. Its antigen is currently unknown. This specimen comes from a study of T cell responses to AZD1222 COVID-19 vaccine. Generated by immunoSEQ multiplex PCR, the TCRdb table keeps only in-frame clones and is missing some. The table has over 100,000 clones, roughly nine tenths seen once. V shed 4 bases, J shed 8 bases, and the junction held 8 bases outside the gene matches. Germline CDR1 is SGDLS and CDR2 is YYNGEE. The CDR3 totals 15 residues. Study findings and constraints: Nearly half of spike-specific TCRs reportedly go after variant regions that carry no mutations.

This chain joins TRBV9 and TRBJ2-1, with 11 nucleotides matching TRBD2. Sequenced material: peripheral blood, taken on day 0 of AZD1222 vaccination. The sequence was obtained from an adult in good health. DNA of the CDR3: TGTGCCAGCAGCAATAGCGGGAGGGCCTTTTATGAGCAGTTCTTC. Its protein is CASSNSGRAFYEQFF.